The text below deals with one T cell receptor beta chain. This clone was picked up a small number of times. The specificity of this receptor is unknown. No qualities accompany the bases; no much larger clone lies one base away. This sample is drawn from a study of siplizumab effects on memory and regulatory T cells (dated by TCRdb to the late 2010s). Notes on the research overall: The study looked at the effect of siplizumab, an anti-CD2 antibody, on alloreactive T-cell subsets in allogeneic mixed lymphocyte reactions made from human PBMCs. Study-level results and caveats: A naive or memory phenotype could not be assigned to roughly 75-95% of proliferating CD4+ or CD8+ clones. Siplizumab significantly reduced the cumulative frequency of alloreactive sequences traceable to unstimulated CD4+ memory T cells. Whether proliferating Tregs from siplizumab cultures were suppressive was not functionally confirmed. Sequences below about 10^-5 frequency were poorly captured, so only a minor fraction of alloreactive clones could be mapped to unstimulated subsets. Unstimulated naive T cells appeared more diverse than memory T cells, and naive cells seemed to contribute substantially to the alloresponse. Of the alloreactive CD4+ clones that could be mapped, the Treg-derived share averaged about 70% with siplizumab compared with around 27% in control reactions.

Library method: the immunoSEQ multiplex PCR assay. The deep sequencing platform assayed 90,000 to 100,000 TCR templates per sample. Genomic DNA extracted from sorted T cells was used for TCRbeta CDR3 sequencing. The authors processed their data as follows. Clonal analysis of TCRbeta CDR3 data was done in the R programming language. Alloreactive CD4+ and CD8+ clones were identified by comparing unstimulated samples to CFSE-low samples taken after the reaction. Regulatory or non-regulatory origin of alloreactive CD4+ clones was assigned by matching sequences to the sorted unstimulated Treg and non-Treg repertoires. TCRdb's version of the immuneACCESS table is confined to in-frame rearrangements and falls short of the full clone set. An unresolved V gene accounts for under half of the shortfall where checked; the remainder is of unknown origin. That table gives V, J and clone size, and the DNA gave D and trimming. The sample table lists approximately 94,000 clones, 75% to 95% of them with a count of one. 0.14% to 0.15% of the sample rests with the top ten.

TCRbeta CDR3 sequencing was performed on sorted unstimulated T cells and on proliferating T cells recovered from mixed lymphocyte reactions. Fresh whole blood from approximately 10 HLA-typed healthy donors was used to isolate PBMCs. CDR1 ENHRY and CDR2 SYGVKD were looked up in the germline V gene. V is reduced by 5 bases and J by 6 bases, leaving a spacing of 11 bases between them. From the cysteine through the phenylalanine, the CDR3 covers 13 amino acids. CDR3 DNA is the only sequence kept; it has 39 bases, read in frame from the first base. The sample taken for sequencing was CD4+ T cells sorted from blood. This sequence was found in a human donor in good health. The chain links TRBV10-3 with TRBJ1-5; the D gene is possibly TRBD1, with 5 bases matching. The sequenced DNA is TGTGCCATCAGTCTCAATGGGGGTCAGCCCCAGCATTTT. It translates to CAISLNGGQPQHF.